Listed below are T cell receptor beta chains from one sample, sequenced in a study of CD8 T cells in ankylosing spondylitis. TCRdb reanalysed the 5' RACE reads using MiXCR and keeps one entry per CDR3 protein. The sample includes approximately 550,000 distinct CDR3 sequences, 10% to 15% seen only once; the top ten take nearly 7%. Specimen: blood, either unsorted or a sorted T cell fraction (not recorded which). These receptors came from a male donor with ankylosing spondylitis. Both conserved end residues are part of each CDR3. A D gene is named only where the DNA matches it firmly. Rows give clone size only sometimes, using once, few, many, or a class for an expanded clone.

clone_size,v_call,j_call,d_call,cdr3_aa,cdr3_nt
few,TRBV5-1,TRBJ2-1,TRBD2,CASSFGTSARYNEQFF,TGCGCCAGCAGCTTCGGTACTAGCGCACGTTACAATGAGCAGTTCTTC
few,TRBV12-3/TRBV12-4,TRBJ2-5,TRBD2,CASSWSSGGQETQYF,TGTGCCAGCAGTTGGTCTAGCGGGGGCCAAGAGACCCAGTACTTC
.,TRBV6-1,TRBJ1-1,.,CASSLRTDKMNTEAFF,TGTGCCAGCAGCCTACGGACGGACAAAATGAACACTGAAGCTTTCTTT
.,TRBV3-1,TRBJ1-1,.,CASSPWAGLNTEAFF,TGTGCCAGCAGCCCCTGGGCCGGATTGAACACTGAAGCTTTCTTT
many,TRBV4-1,TRBJ2-2,.,CASSQDPGNTGELFF,TGCGCCAGCAGCCAAGATCCGGGGAACACCGGGGAGCTGTTTTTT
few,TRBV5-1,TRBJ1-4,.,CASSLGRSSNEKLFF,TGCGCCAGCAGCCTGGGTCGCTCGAGTAATGAAAAACTGTTTTTT
many,TRBV11-2,TRBJ2-1,TRBD1,CASSPDRVNEQFF,TGTGCCAGCAGCCCTGACAGGGTCAATGAGCAGTTCTTC
few,TRBV9,TRBJ2-1,TRBD2,CASSDSGRAYNEQFF,TGTGCCAGCAGCGATAGCGGGAGGGCCTACAATGAGCAGTTCTTC
few,TRBV14,TRBJ2-1,TRBD2,CASSEVAGGWNNEQFF,TGTGCCAGCAGCGAGGTGGCGGGGGGATGGAACAATGAGCAGTTCTTC
.,TRBV5-1,TRBJ1-4,.,CASSFRDLREKLFF,TGCGCCAGCAGTTTCAGGGATCTAAGGGAAAAACTGTTTTTT
.,TRBV6-2/TRBV6-3,TRBJ2-2,.,CASSYSSHNTGELFF,TGTGCCAGCAGTTACTCGTCCCATAACACCGGGGAGCTGTTTTTT
few,TRBV24-1,TRBJ2-1,.,CATSDTQKGGRHEQFF,TGTGCCACCAGTGATACACAAAAGGGGGGGAGGCATGAGCAGTTCTTC
.,TRBV18,TRBJ2-7,.,CAGSPTGTYEQYF,TGTGCCGGCTCACCAACAGGGACCTACGAGCAGTACTTC
few,TRBV20-1,TRBJ2-3,TRBD2,CSANPTSGVTDTQYF,TGCAGTGCTAACCCGACTAGCGGGGTAACAGATACGCAGTATTTT
few,TRBV20-1,TRBJ2-2,TRBD1,CSARSGTEANTGELFF,TGCAGTGCTAGATCCGGGACAGAAGCGAACACCGGGGAGCTGTTTTTT
many,TRBV10-2,TRBJ1-5,.,CASSEMRNQPQHF,TGCGCCAGCAGTGAGATGCGGAATCAGCCCCAGCATTTT
.,TRBV10-3,TRBJ2-1,.,CAISGTISRDEQFF,TGTGCCATCAGTGGGACTATATCCAGGGATGAGCAGTTCTTC
few,TRBV4-2,TRBJ1-1,.,CASSAPGTGTEAFF,TGTGCCAGCAGCGCCCCCGGGACTGGCACTGAAGCTTTCTTT
few,TRBV15,TRBJ2-1,.,CATGRRSSYNEQFF,TGTGCCACCGGCCGCAGGTCCTCCTACAATGAGCAGTTCTTC
.,TRBV7-9,TRBJ2-6,.,CASSSRTREANVLTF,TGTGCCAGCAGCTCACGGACACGGGAGGCCAACGTCCTGACTTTC